The entry that follows covers one T cell receptor (beta chain) sequence. The CDR3 is 15 amino acids. With 6 bases removed from V and 1 base from J, the gap between germline ends came to 14 bases. The germline V gene has CDR1 MDHEN and CDR2 SYDVKM. The record originates from a study of blood T cell repertoires in COVID-19. About the study: The United States, Italy and Spain provided the acute and convalescent COVID-19 samples.

Cohort assignment relied on participant-reported clinical history. Here immunoSEQ multiplex PCR was the method, and the copy in TCRdb shows in-frame clones only, minus some. There are some 170,000 clones in the sample; roughly 85% occur only once, and 5% to 7.5% lies in the top ten. The sequence derives from a man aged 40-50 years who had recovered from COVID-19. This chain links TRBV28 with TRBJ2-3, with D perhaps TRBD2 (5 bases). Specimen: PBMCs or T cells enriched from blood (not recorded which). DNA of the CDR3: TGTGCCAGCAGGGTTGGCGGGTTGGGCACAGATACGCAGTATTTT. Protein sequence: CASRVGGLGTDTQYF.